These 25 T cell receptor beta chains share one sample of origin, sequenced in a study of CD8+CD57+ T cells in acquired aplastic anemia. TCR beta VDJ and CDR3 profiling used genomic DNA as template. TCRdb re-analysed the reads in MiXCR, keeping a single row per CDR3 protein. The sample includes 90,000 to 130,000 distinct CDR3 sequences, around half seen only once; the top ten take around 32%. The sequencing sample was made of sorted CD4+, CD8+, or CD8+CD57+ T cells (not recorded which) from PBMCs. The receptors derive from a human donor in good health, serving as a control.

J is TRBJ2-1 and V is TRBV6-4; a weak D match, TRBD2 (7 bases). The CDR3 is made up of 17 amino acids. Germline V gene lookup returns CDR1 MRHNA and CDR2 SNTAGT. The ends were cut back, 0 bases at V and 6 bases at J, with 18 bases in the middle. CDR3 sequence reads: CASSDSTGAGVVNEQFF. CDR3 nucleotide sequence: TGTGCCAGCAGTGACTCGACAGGCGCGGGAGTAGTCAATGAGCAGTTCTTC.

There are many counts of this clonotype. Given a much more abundant clone one base away, this may be a read error. This CDR3 is CATRAGAGGRPQHF. The CDR3, as DNA: TGTGCCACCAGGGCCGGAGCAGGGGGTCGGCCCCAGCATTTT. The rearrangement uses TRBV15 and TRBJ1-5; 7 bases match TRBD1. Germline CDR1 LNHNV, CDR2 YYDKDF (reference sequence). J gave up 9 bases and V 6 bases, and 11 bases lay outside the gene matches. This CDR3 has 14 amino acids. The full variable domain, in which reference TRBV15 and TRBJ1-5 provide the parts outside the CDR3, is DAMVIQNPRYQVTQFGKPVTLSCSQTLNHNVMYWYQQKSSQAPKLLFHYYDKDFNNEADTPDNFQSRRPNTSFCFLDIRSPGLGDTAMYLCATRAGAGGRPQHFGDGTRLSIL.

Many counts were recorded for this clonotype. This chain links TRBV20-1 with TRBJ2-1, with D hard to call. The V end was cut by 0 bases, the J end by 6 bases, with 6 bases between. The CDR3 spans 12 residues. Germline loops: CDR1 DFQATT, CDR2 SNEGSKA (reference sequence). The CDR3 sequence: CSARDRPNEQFF. CDR3 DNA: TGCAGTGCTAGAGATCGACCCAATGAGCAGTTCTTC.

This clonotype was seen just once. The chain recombines TRBV15 with TRBJ2-7; possible D gene TRBD1, 5 bases. This CDR3 comprises 14 residues. Trimming pared 5 bases from V and 4 bases from J, leaving 15 bases between. Germline V lookup: CDR1 LNHNV, CDR2 YYDKDF (reference sequence). The CDR3 here is CATSSARVGYEQYF. The DNA of the CDR3 is TGTGCCACCAGCTCCGCCAGGGTCGGTTACGAGCAGTACTTC.

Regarding this clonotype: A read error may explain this, as a much larger clone is one base away. This sequence joins TRBV7-9 and TRBJ1-2, with 10 bases identical to TRBD1. The V gene end was trimmed by 5 bases and the J gene end by 5 bases; junction bases not matched to a gene: 5. Germline CDR1 SEHNR, CDR2 FQNEAQ (reference sequence). The CDR3 loop spans 14 amino acids. CDR3 residues: CASSLGTGVYGYTF. The CDR3 DNA sequence: TGTGCCAGCAGCCTCGGGACAGGGGTGTATGGCTACACCTTC.

This sequence joins TRBV2 and TRBJ2-2; TRBD1 aligns across 7 bases. Germline V lookup: CDR1 SNHLY, CDR2 FYNNEI. The CDR3 sequence is 14 residues long. V shed 10 bases, J shed 0 bases, and the junction held 5 bases outside the gene matches. Written as DNA, the CDR3 is TGTGCCACCGAGACAGGGACGAACACCGGGGAGCTGTTTTTT. Translated: CATETGTNTGELFF.

This clonotype was picked up a small number of times. The rearrangement joins TRBV10-2 to TRBJ2-1; 10 positions agree with TRBD1. Trimming cost V 6 bases and J 8 bases; bases outside gene matches: 7. This CDR3 spans 14 amino acids. Germline V gene sequence: CDR1 WSHSY, CDR2 SAAADI. The CDR3 DNA reads as TGCGCCAGCAGGGCGACAGGGGGCTTCCATGAGCAGTTCTTC. It translates to CASRATGGFHEQFF.

The V call is TRBV25-1, the J call TRBJ2-3; D may correspond to TRBD1 or TRBD2 (6 bases each). The CDR3 is 13 residues long. Germline V gene sequence: CDR1 MGHDK, CDR2 SYGVNS. Between the trimmed V and J ends, which lost 6 bases and 6 bases, there was a span of 13 bases. As DNA, the CDR3 is TGTGCCAGCAGCGTCGGGGGCCAGGATACGCAGTATTTT. As protein: CASSVGGQDTQYF.

CDR3 protein: CASSHLSGKTAYEQYF. The DNA of the CDR3 is TGTGCCAGCAGCCACCTCAGCGGGAAGACGGCATACGAGCAGTACTTC. The chain employs TRBV16 and TRBJ2-7; 7 bases agree with TRBD2. The V gene end was trimmed by 3 bases and the J gene end by 4 bases; junction bases not matched to a gene: 12. The length of the CDR3 is 16 residues. CDR1 is KGHSY and CDR2 is FQNENV in the germline V gene.

The CDR3 sequence is CSVQGQGAKGYTF. The CDR3 DNA is TGCAGCGTCCAGGGACAGGGGGCGAAGGGCTACACCTTC. The chain is built from TRBV29-1 and TRBJ1-2; TRBD1 agrees at 12 bases. Germline CDR1 is SQVTM and CDR2 is ANQGSEA. With 6 bases clipped from V and 8 bases from J, the junction kept 7 bases outside the gene matches. The CDR3 loop spans 13 amino acids.

This clonotype was seen ten or more times. The J gene is TRBJ2-3, the V gene TRBV6-1; maybe TRBD2 (6 bases). The germline V gene has CDR1 MNHNS and CDR2 SASEGT. The V and J ends lost 5 bases and 1 base respectively, with 16 bases between them. CDR3 size: 16 residues. The CDR3 sequence is CASSPASWRGTDTQYF. In DNA form, the CDR3 reads TGTGCCAGCAGTCCGGCCAGCTGGAGGGGCACAGATACGCAGTATTTT.

CDR3 sequence: CSALAGLGNEQFF. DNA of the CDR3: TGCAGTGCTCTAGCGGGGCTGGGCAATGAGCAGTTCTTC. The rearrangement links TRBV20-1 to TRBJ2-1; 9 positions agree with TRBD2. V lost 5 bases, J lost 6 bases, and 5 bases stayed unmatched. The length of the CDR3 is 13 residues. Germline V lookup: CDR1 DFQATT, CDR2 SNEGSKA (reference sequence).

V is TRBV25-1 and J is TRBJ2-7; D might be TRBD2 (6 bases). This CDR3 region has 13 residues. The V gene lost 5 bases and the J gene lost 12 bases, with 20 bases spanning the gap. Germline V gene lookup returns CDR1 MGHDK and CDR2 SYGVNS. The chain's CDR3 is CASSPRDSTRGYF. The CDR3, as DNA: TGTGCCAGCAGTCCTCGGGACTCAACTAGAGGGTACTTC.

Comments on this clonotype: The DNA is omitted, as the CDR3 cannot be located on it reliably, and the CDR3 follows TCRdb's listing. This chain joins TRBV25-1 and TRBJ2-5. The CDR3 is 20 residues long, ends included. The germline V gene encodes CDR1 MGHDK and CDR2 SYGVNS. Here the CDR3 reads CASSLLTDDGYTFGSGTQYF.

The J gene is TRBJ1-6, the V gene TRBV19, with no clear D. The CDR3 consists of 14 residues. V lost 4 bases to trimming and J lost 10 bases, with 14 bases between them. CDR1 is LNHDA and CDR2 is SQIVND in the germline V gene (reference sequence). The CDR3 spells CASSSQAFNSPLHF. The DNA of the CDR3 is TGTGCCAGTAGTAGCCAGGCGTTCAACTCACCCCTCCACTTT. The full variable domain, rest sourced from reference TRBV19 and TRBJ1-6, is DGGITQSPKYLFRKEGQNVTLSCEQNLNHDAMYWYRQDPGQGLRLIYYSQIVNDFQKGDIAEGYSVSREKKESFPLTVTSAQKNPTAFYLCASSSQAFNSPLHFGNGTRLTVT.

This chain joins TRBV7-9 and TRBJ2-5, with D possibly called TRBD1 or TRBD2 (5 bases each). CDR1 SEHNR and CDR2 FQNEAQ come from the germline V gene (reference sequence). The length of the CDR3 is 16 residues. Trimming took 5 bases from V and 2 from J, leaving 18 bases between them. The CDR3 sequence is CASSDVPWGSQETQYF. DNA for the CDR3: TGTGCCAGCAGCGATGTCCCGTGGGGGTCTCAAGAGACCCAGTACTTC.

This clonotype was detected a few times. V gene TRBV30 combines with J gene TRBJ1-2; 7 positions agree with TRBD1. J was trimmed by 4 bases and V by 1 base; bases with no gene match: 9. This CDR3 is built from 15 residues. Looked up from germline, CDR1 is GTSNPN and CDR2 is SVGIG (reference sequence). The CDR3 DNA reads TGTGCCTGGAGTGACCCCAGGGGGGCGGTCTATGGCTACACCTTC. Translated: CAWSDPRGAVYGYTF.

The chain uses TRBV12-3 or TRBV12-4 and TRBJ1-1; TRBD1 matches 9 bases. Trimming cost V 6 bases and J 6 bases; bases outside gene matches: 8. CDR3 size: 14 residues. The CDR3 region is CASRTGTGYSEAFF. The CDR3 DNA reads TGTGCCAGCAGGACCGGGACAGGGTACTCTGAAGCTTTCTTT.

This clonotype occurred many times. The chain couples TRBV27 to TRBJ2-7, with 7 bases that match TRBD1. CDR3 size: 11 residues. Trimming cost V 7 bases and J 12 bases; bases outside gene matches: 9. The V gene's germline CDR1 is MNHEY and CDR2 SMNVEV (reference sequence). This CDR3 is CASIQGGHTYF. The CDR3 DNA reads TGTGCCAGCATCCAAGGGGGCCATACGTACTTC.

This clonotype has ten or more counts. The chain carries TRBV19 and TRBJ2-6; D gene unclear. V was cut by 3 bases and J by 4 bases, with 10 bases left in between. CDR3 length equals 15 residues. The germline CDR1 and CDR2 sequences are LNHDA and SQIVND (reference sequence). The CDR3 DNA sequence: TGTGCCAGTAGTATGTGGCCTGAGGGGGCCAACGTCCTGACTTTC. Translated: CASSMWPEGANVLTF.

This clonotype came up many times. V usage is TRBV25-1 and J usage is TRBJ2-7; 7 bases line up with TRBD2. This CDR3 is 15 amino acids long. J lost 3 bases, V lost 4 bases, and 9 bases had no gene match. CDR1 is MGHDK and CDR2 is SYGVNS in the germline V gene. The DNA of the CDR3 is TGTGCCAGCAGTGGGGCCGGCGGGGGTTACTACGAGCAGTACTTC. Translated, it gives CASSGAGGGYYEQYF.

A note on this clonotype: A read error may be the cause here, since a much bigger clone is one base away. The chain links TRBV6-1 to TRBJ1-5, with D hard to call. This CDR3 is built from 18 residues. Germline CDR1 is MNHNS and CDR2 is SASEGT. The DNA for the CDR3 is TGTGCCAGCAGTGAGCCCCAGACCTGGGAGGAGCGCAATCGGCCCCAGCATTTT. It codes for CASSEPQTWEERNRPQHF.

This clonotype appeared once. This CDR3 reads CATSDTSSGNTIYF. CDR3 in DNA: TGTGCCACCAGTGACACGAGCTCTGGAAACACCATATATTTT. The chain couples TRBV24-1 to TRBJ1-3; D uncertain. This CDR3 is built from 14 residues. Trimming stripped 4 bases from V and 0 bases from J, with 6 bases between. Germline V gene data show CDR1 as KGHDR and CDR2 as SFDVKD.

The chain couples TRBV6-2 or TRBV6-3 to TRBJ1-1; D is possibly TRBD1 (5 bases). V was cut by 5 bases and J by 5 bases, with 21 bases left in between. The CDR3 sequence is 16 residues long. Germline CDR1 MNHEY, CDR2 SVGEGT. The CDR3 DNA sequence: TGTGCCAGCAGTACAGATCGAGAGACAGTAAGGACTGAAGCTTTCTTT. Its protein product is CASSTDRETVRTEAFF.

The J gene is TRBJ1-1, the V gene TRBV10-1, with D possibly being TRBD1 (5 bases). Germline assignment: CDR1 WNHNN and CDR2 SYGVQD (reference sequence). The V gene lost 6 bases and the J gene lost 4 bases, with 18 bases spanning the gap. CDR3 length: 15 residues. The DNA for the CDR3 is TGCGCCAGCAGCTCGGGTGATGTGGGACCCACTGAAGCTTTCTTT. Encoded protein: CASSSGDVGPTEAFF.